The 7 T cell receptor beta chains presented below share a single source sample, sequenced in a study of control samples from healthy donors and cancer patients (dated by TCRdb to 2020 to 2021). Libraries came from the immunoSEQ multiplex PCR assay. Entries here come from immuneACCESS through TCRdb and include only in-frame sequences with V and J called. Some clones fail to appear in such tables; in the studies checked, an unresolved V gene covers under half of the shortfall, and the cause of the remainder is unknown. The sample records 100,000 to 150,000 clones, more than 75% of which are singletons. The top ten hold about 8.7% of the sample. The sequencing input was blood. Receptors were obtained from a man aged 35 to 55 in good health.

The chain employs TRBV19 and TRBJ2-2; maybe TRBD2 (5 bases). Germline assignment: CDR1 LNHDA and CDR2 SQIVND (reference sequence). Trimming took 1 base from V and 0 from J, leaving 6 bases between them. This CDR3 region has 15 residues. CDR3 sequence: CASSIAGSNTGELFF. CDR3 in DNA: TGTGCCAGTAGTATAGCGGGGTCGAACACCGGGGAGCTGTTTTTT.

This clone was picked up one time. This sequence joins TRBV7-8 and TRBJ2-3; D is uncertain. Germline assignment: CDR1 SGHVS and CDR2 FQNEAQ. The CDR3 covers 12 residues. The V end lost 4 bases, the J end lost 6 bases, and 8 bases lay between the germline ends. This chain's CDR3 is CASSSGVDTQYF. The CDR3 bases are TGTGCCAGCAGCTCGGGTGTGGATACGCAGTATTTT. The full variable domain, rest sourced from reference TRBV7-8 and TRBJ2-3, is GAGVSQSPRYKVAKRGQDVALRCDPISGHVSLFWYQQALGQGPEFLTYFQNEAQLDKSGLPSDRFFAERPEGSVSTLKIQRTQQEDSAVYLCASSSGVDTQYFGPGTRLTVL.

The gene calls are TRBV7-3 and TRBJ1-1, with D perhaps matching TRBD1 (5 bases). The CDR3 totals 13 residues. Between the trimmed V and J ends, which lost 4 bases and 5 bases, there was a span of 11 bases. Germline V gene sequence: CDR1 SGHTA, CDR2 FQGTGA. CDR3 in DNA: TGTGCCAGCAGCTCTCAGGGAGATACTGAAGCTTTCTTT. Protein: CASSSQGDTEAFF. Together with reference TRBV7-3 and TRBJ1-1, the CDR3 gives the full variable domain: GAGVSQTPSNKVTEKGKYVELRCDPISGHTALYWYRQSLGQGPEFLIYFQGTGAADDSGLPNDRFFAVRPEGSVSTLKIQRTERGDSAVYLCASSSQGDTEAFFGQGTRLTVV.

The J gene is TRBJ2-2, the V gene TRBV4-3, with D possibly matching TRBD2 (7 bases). The CDR3 contains 15 residues. V was cut by 4 bases and J by 4 bases, with 13 bases left in between. Per the germline V gene, CDR1 is LGHNA and CDR2 is YSLEER. CDR3 DNA: TGCGCCAGCAGCCGGGGGGGCGGCAGCACCGGGGAGCTGTTTTTT. Translated, it gives CASSRGGGSTGELFF.

V and J are TRBV6-2 or TRBV6-3 and TRBJ2-2, with unresolved D. Per the germline V gene, CDR1 is MNHEY and CDR2 is SVGEGT. This CDR3 is 13 amino acids long. Trimming stripped 2 bases from V and 3 bases from J, with 4 bases between. This chain's CDR3 is CASSYRDTGELFF. As DNA, the CDR3 is TGTGCCAGCAGTTACAGGGACACCGGGGAGCTGTTTTTT.

Worth noting for this clone: At one of its ends the junction is not consistent with the germline gene, which may arise from a read error. The V call is TRBV18, the J call TRBJ2-1; 11 nucleotides align to TRBD1. Germline V gene lookup returns CDR1 KGHSH and CDR2 LQKENI. CDR3 size: 14 residues. CDR3: CATSPGQGAYEQFF. The CDR3, as DNA: TGTGCCACCTCACCAGGACAGGGGGCCTATGAGCAGTTCTTC.

The chain combines TRBV30 with TRBJ2-2; 9 bases fit TRBD2. CDR3 length: 16 amino acids. The trim removed 5 bases at V and 2 bases at J, leaving 9 bases unmatched. Germline V gene data show CDR1 as GTSNPN and CDR2 as SVGIG (reference sequence). The CDR3: CAWRGGRGGNTGELFF. The CDR3 nucleotides read TGTGCCTGGCGCGGGGGGCGGGGGGGAAACACCGGGGAGCTGTTTTTT.